The 8 T cell receptor beta chains given below trace back to one sample, sequenced in a study of OX40 agonist ivuxolimab in advanced cancers. Assay: immunoSEQ multiplex PCR; the TCRdb copy retains only in-frame clones and omits some. The sample lists approximately 61,000 clones, roughly nine tenths occurring once. Specimen: CD4+ or CD8+ T cells sorted from blood, collected in a trial of the OX40 agonist ivuxolimab. The receptors here all came from an adult with an advanced solid tumor such as melanoma, head and neck, liver or kidney cancer.

This chain joins TRBV28 and TRBJ1-2; TRBD1 matches 8 bases. This CDR3 has 14 residues. CDR1 and CDR2 from the germline V gene are MDHEN and SYDVKM. Germline trimming cut 6 bases from V and 7 bases from J; bases unmatched to any gene: 10. CDR3 region: CASSTGQGVSGYTF. CDR3 DNA sequence: TGTGCCAGCAGCACCGGACAGGGAGTGAGTGGCTACACCTTC.

This clone came up once. The chain uses TRBV28 and TRBJ1-2, with TRBD1 as a possible D gene (5 bases). CDR3 length: 14 residues. Trimming removed 7 bases at V and 4 bases at J, with 16 bases between. CDR1 is MDHEN, CDR2 SYDVKM, per germline. CDR3 in amino acids: CASNRPGGGYGYTF. CDR3 coding DNA: TGTGCCAGCAATCGCCCCGGGGGAGGCTATGGCTACACCTTC.

The chain uses TRBV25-1 and TRBJ1-2; 9 positions agree with TRBD1. V was pared by 3 bases and J by 4 bases, with 6 bases of the junction left unmatched. Germline V gene sequence: CDR1 MGHDK, CDR2 SYGVNS. This CDR3 contains 15 residues. The CDR3 sequence: CASSDHRGRGYGYTF. The DNA of the CDR3 is TGTGCCAGCAGTGATCACAGGGGGCGCGGCTATGGCTACACCTTC.

The chain joins TRBV7-9 to TRBJ2-1, with a weak D call TRBD1 (6 bases). There are 13 residues in the CDR3. The germline V and J ends were trimmed by 5 bases and 9 bases, with 14 bases remaining between them. Germline values: CDR1 SEHNR, CDR2 FQNEAQ (reference sequence). In DNA, the CDR3 is TGTGCCAGCAGCGCTCACAGGGATGGTGAGCAGTTCTTC. This sequence encodes CASSAHRDGEQFF. The complete variable domain, with remaining parts taken from reference TRBV7-9 and TRBJ2-1, reads DTGVSQNPRHKITKRGQNVTFRCDPISEHNRLYWYRQTLGQGPEFLTYFQNEAQLEKSRLLSDRFSAERPKGSFSTLEIQRTEQGDSAMYLCASSAHRDGEQFFGPGTRLTVL.

The rearrangement uses TRBV7-2 and TRBJ2-5; 9 nucleotides align to TRBD2. Unmatched junction bases numbered 14, after V lost 7 bases and J lost 5 bases. Germline CDR1 is SGHTA and CDR2 is FQGNSA. CDR3 length equals 16 residues. The CDR3 sequence: CASTRLPAGGGETQYF. The CDR3 bases are TGTGCCAGCACCCGACTCCCAGCGGGGGGCGGGGAGACCCAGTACTTC.

V gene TRBV30 combines with J gene TRBJ2-1; 8 nucleotides match TRBD1. Unmatched junction bases numbered 8, after V lost 0 bases and J lost 7 bases. The germline V gene has CDR1 GTSNPN and CDR2 SVGIG (reference sequence). CDR3 size: 15 residues. CDR3 in DNA: TGTGCCTGGAGTGTACTCAGGGGGCGGGTTAATGAGCAGTTCTTC. It encodes CAWSVLRGRVNEQFF.

This chain links TRBV15 with TRBJ1-3, with D uncertain. Germline V gene sequence: CDR1 LNHNV, CDR2 YYDKDF (reference sequence). CDR3 length equals 15 residues. Trimming left V 3 bases short and J 2 bases short, with 11 bases between. The CDR3 region is CATSRDPSAGNTIYF. In DNA form, the CDR3 reads TGTGCCACCAGCAGGGACCCCTCAGCTGGAAACACCATATATTTT. Combining the CDR3 with reference TRBV15 and TRBJ1-3 gives the whole variable domain DAMVIQNPRYQVTQFGKPVTLSCSQTLNHNVMYWYQQKSSQAPKLLFHYYDKDFNNEADTPDNFQSRRPNTSFCFLDIRSPGLGDTAMYLCATSRDPSAGNTIYFGEGSWLTVV.

CDR3 residues: CASSGQASGGVETQYF. The CDR3 DNA reads TGTGCCAGTAGTGGCCAGGCTAGCGGGGGCGTTGAGACCCAGTACTTC. The chain is built from TRBV19 and TRBJ2-5, with 10 bases aligning to TRBD2. The V and J ends lost 5 bases and 5 bases, in that order; junction bases with no gene match: 11. The CDR3 has 16 amino acids. Germline values: CDR1 LNHDA, CDR2 SQIVND (reference sequence).